Reported below is one T cell receptor (beta chain). The antigen remains unidentified. The CDR3 has 11 residues. V shed 7 bases and J shed 11 bases, with 14 bases lying between them. Germline CDR1 reads MDHEN; CDR2 reads SYDVKM. The source of the sample is a study of T cell responses to AZD1222 COVID-19 vaccine. Study outcomes and limitations: The number of AZD1222 recipients seropositive at baseline was only five to seven. Sampled repertoires all dated from after the peak T cell response. Females made up more of the donors, who were largely white British, and clonal diversity may have come out too low. An increase in Spike-specific TCR breadth and depth was observed after two AZD1222 doses.

The table came from immunoSEQ multiplex PCR; TCRdb's copy has only in-frame clones and leaves some out. The table lists fewer than 120,000 clones, around 92% of them singletons. The TCR originated in an adult in good health. This sample comprised peripheral blood, obtained on day 0 of AZD1222 vaccination. The chain couples TRBV28 to TRBJ1-1; D call uncertain. The CDR3 here is CASKSWANAFF. In nucleotides, the CDR3 is TGTGCCAGCAAATCATGGGCGAACGCTTTCTTT.